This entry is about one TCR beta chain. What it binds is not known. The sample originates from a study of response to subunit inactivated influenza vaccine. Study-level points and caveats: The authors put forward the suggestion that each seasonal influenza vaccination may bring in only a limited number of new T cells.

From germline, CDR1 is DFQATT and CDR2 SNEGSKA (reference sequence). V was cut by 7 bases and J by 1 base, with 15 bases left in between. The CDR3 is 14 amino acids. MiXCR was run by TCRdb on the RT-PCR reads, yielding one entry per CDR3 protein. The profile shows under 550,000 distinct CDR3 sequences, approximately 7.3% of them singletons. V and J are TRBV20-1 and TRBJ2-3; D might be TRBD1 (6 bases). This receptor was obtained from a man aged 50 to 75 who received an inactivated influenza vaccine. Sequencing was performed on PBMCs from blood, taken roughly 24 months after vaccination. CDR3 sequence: CSVSDRGGTDTQYF. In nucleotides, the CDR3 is TGCAGTGTATCGGACAGAGGGGGCACAGATACGCAGTATTTT.